A single T cell receptor beta chain is shown here with its context. The J segment lost 4 bases and the V segment lost 6 bases, leaving 6 bases of the junction unmatched. The CDR3 has 15 amino acids. Germline V gene data show CDR1 as MNHNS and CDR2 as SASEGT. It was with 60 Vbeta and 13 Jbeta primers that the PCR ran. Using immunoSEQ multiplex PCR, the repertoire was profiled, and TCRdb retains in-frame clones only, with some absent. Of about 120,000 clones in the sample, roughly 71% were seen once. These data come from a study of cytomegalovirus exposure and HLA in healthy donors. Sequencing input: PBMCs. The V call is TRBV6-1, the J call TRBJ1-5; TRBD1 matches at 10 bases. The sequence derives from a woman between 40 and 50 years old in good health and CMV-seropositive. The CDR3 loop reads CASRRQGAGNQPQHF. The CDR3 coding sequence is TGTGCCAGCAGGAGACAGGGGGCTGGGAATCAGCCCCAGCATTTT.